These 4 T cell receptor beta chains came from one sample sequenced in a study of blood T cell repertoires in COVID-19. Clones were read by immunoSEQ multiplex PCR, and TCRdb kept only the in-frame ones, dropping some. Of a few hundred thousand clones detected, roughly nine tenths appear once; the ten largest clones hold roughly 8%. Sequenced material: PBMCs or T cells enriched from blood (not recorded which). The source is an older woman who had recovered from COVID-19.

The chain recombines TRBV12-3 or TRBV12-4 with TRBJ2-1; 11 nucleotides line up with TRBD1. CDR3 length: 13 amino acids. V shed 3 bases and J 15 bases; nucleotides not matched to a gene: 7. CDR3 sequence reads: CASSFRPDRGRFF. The CDR3, as DNA: TGTGCCAGCAGTTTTAGACCGGACAGGGGGCGGTTCTTC.

The gene calls are TRBV14 and TRBJ1-6, with D hard to call. Trimming removed 4 bases at V and 6 bases at J, with 13 bases between. This CDR3 contains 15 residues. Germline values: CDR1 SGHDN, CDR2 FVKESK. This chain's CDR3 is CASSPPGGLNSPLHF. CDR3 nucleotide sequence: TGTGCCAGCAGCCCTCCCGGAGGCCTTAATTCACCCCTCCACTTT.

V usage is TRBV2 and J usage is TRBJ1-6; D remains unclear. The V and J ends lost 3 bases and 0 bases respectively, with 12 bases between them. Per the germline V gene, CDR1 is SNHLY and CDR2 is FYNNEI. This CDR3 region has 17 residues. The CDR3 DNA reads as TGTGCCAGCAGTGAGAGGCGCACGAGCTCCTATAATTCACCCCTCCACTTT. The encoded protein is CASSERRTSSYNSPLHF.

In its sample, this clone was seen a few times. The rearrangement links TRBV25-1 to TRBJ2-3; tentative D call: TRBD2 (5 bases). CDR1 and CDR2 (germline): MGHDK, SYGVNS. The germline V and J ends were trimmed by 5 bases and 0 bases, with 6 bases remaining between them. This CDR3 is 13 amino acids long. As DNA, the CDR3 is TGTGCCAGCAGTACGGGAAGCACAGATACGCAGTATTTT. As protein: CASSTGSTDTQYF.